Listed here are 27 T cell receptor beta chains from one sample, sequenced in a study of neurological immune-mediated disorders. TCRdb re-analysed the 5' RACE reads in MiXCR, keeping a single row per CDR3 protein. The sample has about 62,000 distinct CDR3 sequences, roughly 3.5% seen once. Sequences were obtained from PBMCs. All receptors derive from a woman between 45 and 60 years old with multiple sclerosis.

This clonotype was detected many times. The V and J genes are TRBV12-3 or TRBV12-4 and TRBJ2-5; the match to TRBD1 covers 7 bases. V was pared by 7 bases and J by 3 bases, with 2 bases of the junction left unmatched. The CDR3 length is 12 residues. CDR3 in amino acids: CASNQGEETQYF. The CDR3 DNA is TGTGCCAGCAACCAGGGGGAAGAGACCCAGTACTTC.

This clonotype was seen many times. The junction differs from germline at one of its ends, possibly a read error. The CDR3 is CSARPPGRQGNSPLNF. CDR3 sequence (DNA): TGCAGTGCTAGACCCCCAGGGAGACAGGGGAATTCACCCCTCAACTTT. The chain employs TRBV20-1 and TRBJ1-6; 8 nucleotides agree with TRBD1. CDR3 length equals 16 residues. CDR1 and CDR2 (germline): DFQATT, SNEGSKA (reference sequence).

This clonotype was picked up many times. This chain links TRBV6-6 with TRBJ1-1; D not resolved. V was clipped by 2 bases and J by 3 bases, with 7 bases between them. This CDR3 has 13 amino acids. Germline V gene sequence: CDR1 MNHNY, CDR2 SVGAGI (reference sequence). The chain's CDR3 is CASSYRQHTEAFF. In DNA form, the CDR3 reads TGTGCCAGCAGTTACCGGCAGCACACTGAAGCTTTCTTT.

This clonotype was recorded many times. The chain couples TRBV7-8 to TRBJ2-5; D unclear. The CDR3 has 10 residues. Trimming shortened V by 5 bases and J by 6 bases, and 4 bases separated the two germline ends. Germline V gene sequence: CDR1 SGHVS, CDR2 FQNEAQ. The CDR3 reads CASSAKTQYF. In DNA, the CDR3 is TGTGCCAGCAGCGCGAAGACCCAGTACTTC.

In this sample, this clonotype turned up many times. The chain carries TRBV5-1 and TRBJ2-7, with a tentative D call TRBD2 (5 bases). The CDR3 loop spans 14 amino acids. CDR1 is SGHRS and CDR2 is YFSETQ in the germline V gene. V gave up 3 bases and J gave up 6 bases, with 16 bases separating them. The CDR3 spells CASSSIEGRSEQYF. CDR3 nucleotide sequence: TGCGCCAGCAGCTCGATTGAGGGCCGATCCGAGCAGTACTTC. Full variable domain (missing parts from reference TRBV5-1 and TRBJ2-7): KAGVTQTPRYLIKTRGQQVTLSCSPISGHRSVSWYQQTPGQGLQFLFEYFSETQRNKGNFPGRFSGRQFSNSRSEMNVSTLELGDSALYLCASSSIEGRSEQYFGPGTRLTVT.

There are many counts of this clonotype. The genes are TRBV24-1 and TRBJ2-1; D may be TRBD1 (5 bases). V shed 5 bases and J shed 7 bases, with 29 bases lying between them. This CDR3 comprises 19 residues. Germline V gene data show CDR1 as KGHDR and CDR2 as SFDVKD. CDR3 coding DNA: TGTGCCACCAGTGCCACCCGGCTCAAGGGGAAAATCGCCCCTAATGAGCAGTTCTTC. It translates to CATSATRLKGKIAPNEQFF.

This clonotype was counted many times. The genes are TRBV12-3 or TRBV12-4 and TRBJ2-1; D gene uncertain. V was cut by 1 base and J by 3 bases, with 7 bases left in between. The CDR3 runs 14 residues. The CDR3, as DNA: TGTGCCAGCAGTTTAGGGGGAATCTACAATGAGCAGTTCTTC. The encoded protein is CASSLGGIYNEQFF.

In its sample, this clonotype was seen many times. The chain uses TRBV7-6 and TRBJ2-1, with D perhaps TRBD2 (6 bases). Trimming left V 5 bases short and J 9 bases short, with 17 bases between. CDR1 is SGHVS, CDR2 FNYEAQ, per germline. This CDR3 has 14 amino acids. This chain's CDR3 is CASSPRPGDREQFF. The CDR3 nucleotides read TGTGCCAGCAGCCCCCGCCCGGGGGATCGTGAGCAGTTCTTC.

This clonotype was found many times. This chain connects TRBV6-6 to TRBJ2-1, with D unclear. V lost 4 bases and J 5 bases, leaving 6 bases between the germline ends. The CDR3 has 12 amino acids. CDR1 and CDR2 (germline): MNHNY, SVGAGI (reference sequence). The CDR3 reads CASSSRDNEQFF. For the CDR3, the DNA is TGTGCCAGCAGTTCGCGAGACAATGAGCAGTTCTTC.

The sample holds many counts of this clonotype. The chain carries TRBV5-1 and TRBJ1-4, with 7 nucleotides matching TRBD1. J was trimmed by 7 bases and V by 4 bases; bases with no gene match: 13. Per the germline V gene, CDR1 is SGHRS and CDR2 is YFSETQ. This CDR3 has 16 amino acids. The CDR3 region is CASSRDGQVGAEKLFF. The CDR3 region has the DNA TGCGCCAGCAGCCGGGATGGACAGGTTGGGGCTGAAAAACTGTTTTTT.

This clonotype was recorded many times. This rearrangement joins TRBV12-3 or TRBV12-4 to TRBJ1-5, with no clear D. Trimming removed 4 bases from V and 3 bases from J, with 7 bases in between. This CDR3 comprises 13 residues. The CDR3 is CASSSPLNQPQHF. The CDR3 DNA reads as TGTGCCAGCAGTTCCCCCCTCAATCAGCCCCAGCATTTT.

Relative to its sample, this clonotype is medium-sized. This chain links TRBV15 with TRBJ2-4; the match to TRBD2 covers 8 bases. Per germline, CDR1 LNHNV and CDR2 YYDKDF (reference sequence). Unmatched junction bases numbered 5, after V lost 3 bases and J lost 16 bases. The CDR3 has 11 residues. The CDR3 nucleotides read TGTGCCACCAGCAGTGGGACTAGTACATACTTC. It is translated as CATSSGTSTYF.

This clonotype was counted at least ten times. The V gene is TRBV29-1, the J gene TRBJ2-5; possible D gene TRBD1, 6 bases. V was pared by 5 bases and J by 2 bases, with 15 bases between. Germline CDR1 SQVTM, CDR2 ANQGSEA. CDR3 length equals 14 residues. CDR3 sequence reads: CSVSGEGGQETQYF. CDR3 DNA sequence: TGCAGCGTTTCTGGGGAAGGGGGACAAGAGACCCAGTACTTC.

The rearrangement uses TRBV7-6 and TRBJ2-3; 13 positions agree with TRBD2. Germline V gene lookup returns CDR1 SGHVS and CDR2 FNYEAQ. Losses at the gene ends were 2 bases for V and 3 bases for J; bases not matched to a gene: 8. This CDR3 region has 18 residues. The CDR3 sequence: CASSLTHRTSGSTDTQYF. The CDR3 DNA sequence: TGTGCCAGCAGCTTAACCCATAGGACTAGCGGGAGTACAGATACGCAGTATTTT. Based on the CDR3 plus reference TRBV7-6 and TRBJ2-3, the full variable domain is GAGVSQSPRYKVTKRGQDVALRCDPISGHVSLYWYRQALGQGPEFLTYFNYEAQQDKSGLPNDRFSAERPEGSISTLTIQRTEQRDSAMYRCASSLTHRTSGSTDTQYFGPGTRLTVL.

Comments on this clonotype: One junction end disagrees with the germline gene, perhaps due to a read error. This sequence joins TRBV7-2 and TRBJ1-5; D not certain. The CDR3 runs 15 residues. Germline-derived CDR1 and CDR2 are SGHTA and FQGNSA. The CDR3 region is CASSSQLGSDQPQNF. CDR3 in DNA: TGTGCCAGCAGTTCCCAGCTGGGGTCGGATCAGCCCCAGAATTTT. Together with reference TRBV7-2 and TRBJ1-5, the CDR3 gives the full variable domain: GAGVSQSPSNKVTEKGKDVELRCDPISGHTALYWYRQSLGQGLEFLIYFQGNSAPDKSGLPSDRFSAERTGGSVSTLTIQRTQQEDSAVYLCASSSQLGSDQPQNFGDGTRLSIL.

This clonotype has only a few counts. This chain uses TRBV7-2 with TRBJ2-2; 10 bases map to TRBD2. V lost 5 bases and J lost 1; bases outside the gene matches: 4. In germline, CDR1 is SGHTA, CDR2 FQGNSA. The CDR3 spans 16 residues. The CDR3 nucleotides read TGTGCCAGCAGCGGACGGACTAGCGGGAACACCGGGGAGCTGTTTTTT. The encoded protein is CASSGRTSGNTGELFF.

This clonotype was seen repeatedly, ten times or more. V usage is TRBV9 and J usage is TRBJ1-2; D unresolved. The length of the CDR3 is 12 residues. Trimming took 0 bases from V and 4 from J, leaving 4 bases between them. Germline V CDR1 and CDR2: SGDLS, YYNGEE. Here the CDR3 DNA reads TGTGCCAGCAGCGTAGTGGGCTATGGCTACACCTTC. The encoded protein is CASSVVGYGYTF.

This clonotype was picked up many times. The gene calls are TRBV27 and TRBJ2-7; no clear D. This CDR3 is built from 14 residues. The germline V and J ends were trimmed by 6 bases and 0 bases, with 12 bases remaining between them. Germline V gene sequence: CDR1 MNHEY, CDR2 SMNVEV (reference sequence). The CDR3 region has the DNA TGTGCCAGCAGCATAAGCAGGACCTCCTACGAGCAGTACTTC. Protein sequence: CASSISRTSYEQYF.

This clonotype was observed at least ten times. This chain connects TRBV5-6 to TRBJ1-2; the D is unclear. Germline V gene lookup returns CDR1 SGHDT and CDR2 YYEEEE. CDR3 length equals 14 residues. Trimming took 0 bases from V and 1 from J, leaving 7 bases between them. The CDR3 here is CASSLVSNNYGYTF. The CDR3 DNA follows: TGTGCCAGCAGCTTGGTCAGCAATAACTATGGCTACACCTTC.

Ten or more counts support this clonotype. The rearrangement uses TRBV18 and TRBJ2-3, with 11 bases identical to TRBD2. V was pared by 3 bases and J by 13 bases, with 6 bases of the junction left unmatched. CDR1 is KGHSH and CDR2 is LQKENI in the germline V gene. This CDR3 contains 13 residues. For the CDR3, the DNA is TGTGCCAGCTCACCGGGACTAGCGGAACACGAGTATTTT. Amino acids: CASSPGLAEHEYF.

This clonotype was seen repeatedly, ten times or more. The gene calls are TRBV6-1 and TRBJ1-2, with D possibly TRBD1 on 5 matching bases. Germline V gives CDR1 MNHNS, CDR2 SASEGT. V was cut by 6 bases and J by 0 bases, with 11 bases left in between. The CDR3 is made up of 14 amino acids. CDR3 sequence reads: CASRTGLANYGYTF. The CDR3 DNA follows: TGTGCCAGCAGAACAGGCTTAGCTAACTATGGCTACACCTTC.

This clonotype was seen at least ten times. V gene TRBV5-1 combines with J gene TRBJ2-2; 7 nucleotides agree with TRBD1. This CDR3 has 14 residues. J gave up 5 bases and V 9 bases, and 10 bases lay outside the gene matches. Looked up from germline, CDR1 is SGHRS and CDR2 is YFSETQ. The CDR3 nucleotides are TGCGCCACCGGGACAGCCCAAAGGACCGGGGAGCTGTTTTTT. It is translated as CATGTAQRTGELFF.

There are a few counts of this clonotype. The V gene is TRBV7-2, the J gene TRBJ1-2, with D unresolved. Germline-derived CDR1 and CDR2 are SGHTA and FQGNSA. Trimming left V 1 base short and J 3 bases short, with 3 bases between. The CDR3 is 12 amino acids. The CDR3 coding sequence is TGTGCCAGCAGCTTAGATCACTATGGCTACACCTTC. This codes for CASSLDHYGYTF.

This clonotype was counted many times. This chain uses TRBV7-3 with TRBJ2-1; D is uncertain. The CDR3 is made up of 14 amino acids. Germline CDR1 SGHTA, CDR2 FQGTGA. Trimming left V 3 bases short and J 0 bases short, with 6 bases between. In nucleotides, the CDR3 is TGTGCCAGCAGCTTGGATAGCTCCTACAATGAGCAGTTCTTC. Residues: CASSLDSSYNEQFF.

This clonotype showed up many times. Compared with germline, one end of the junction differs, possibly owing to a read error. The chain couples TRBV5-6 to TRBJ1-6; possible D gene TRBD1, 5 bases. Germline V CDR1 and CDR2: SGHDT, YYEEEE. CDR3 length equals 16 residues. CDR3 bases: TGTGCCAGCAGCTGGGGGACCTCTTGGGGGTATTCACCCCTCAACTTT. It codes for CASSWGTSWGYSPLNF.

This clonotype was recorded many times. The V gene is TRBV10-3, the J gene TRBJ2-1, with 7 bases lining up with TRBD1. The CDR3 runs to 12 residues. V shed 6 bases and J 5 bases; nucleotides not matched to a gene: 1. Germline V gene sequence: CDR1 ENHRY, CDR2 SYGVKD. The CDR3 DNA follows: TGTGCCATCAGGGGACAGAACAATGAGCAGTTCTTC. Translated: CAIRGQNNEQFF.

This clonotype was observed many times. This chain connects TRBV6-6 to TRBJ1-2; 7 bases fit TRBD1. The ends lost 6 bases at V and 6 bases at J; junction bases unmatched: 13. CDR1 MNHNY and CDR2 SVGAGI come from the germline V gene (reference sequence). This CDR3 spans 15 amino acids. CDR3 loop: CASSRIADRRDGYTF. In nucleotides, the CDR3 is TGTGCCAGCAGCCGTATCGCGGACAGGCGGGATGGCTACACCTTC.